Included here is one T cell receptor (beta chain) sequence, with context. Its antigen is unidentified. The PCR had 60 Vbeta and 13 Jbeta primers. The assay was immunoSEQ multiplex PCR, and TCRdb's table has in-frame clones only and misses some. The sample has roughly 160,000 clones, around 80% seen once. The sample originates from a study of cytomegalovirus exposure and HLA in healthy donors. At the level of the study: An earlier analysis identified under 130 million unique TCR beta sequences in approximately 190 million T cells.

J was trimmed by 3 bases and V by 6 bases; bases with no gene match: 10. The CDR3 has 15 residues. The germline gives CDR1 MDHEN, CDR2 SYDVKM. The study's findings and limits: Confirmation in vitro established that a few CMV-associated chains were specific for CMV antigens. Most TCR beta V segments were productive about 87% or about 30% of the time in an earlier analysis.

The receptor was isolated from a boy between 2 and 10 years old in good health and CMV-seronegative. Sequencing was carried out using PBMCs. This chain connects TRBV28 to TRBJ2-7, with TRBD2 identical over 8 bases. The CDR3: CASRVTGLGLYEQYF. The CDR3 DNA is TGTGCCAGCAGGGTGACGGGACTAGGTCTCTACGAGCAGTACTTC. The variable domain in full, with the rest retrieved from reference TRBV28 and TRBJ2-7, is DVKVTQSSRYLVKRTGEKVFLECVQDMDHENMFWYRQDPGLGLRLIYFSYDVKMKEKGDIPEGYSVSREKKERFSLILESASTNQTSMYLCASRVTGLGLYEQYFGPGTRLTVT.